The 2 T cell receptor beta chains below were found in one sample sequenced in a study of vaccination and CD4 T cells after COVID-19. These TCRs are of unknown antigen specificity. The Oncomine TCR Beta short-read assay generated sequence data from the DNA of cultured CD4+ T cells. TCRdb re-analysed the PCR reads in MiXCR, keeping a single row per CDR3 protein. The sample yields some 11,000 distinct CDR3 sequences, about 75% seen once. Treatment indicated: approximately 10-day PBMC culture with coronavirus spike peptide pools or control peptides (ViraFEST assay). Sequences were obtained from CD4+ T cells from blood, cultured in vitro. The receptors come from a human donor who had recovered from COVID-19.

The gene calls are TRBV15 and TRBJ1-5; a weak D match, TRBD1 (6 bases). Between the trimmed V and J ends, which lost 5 bases and 3 bases, there was a span of 8 bases. The CDR3 contains 13 residues. Germline-derived CDR1 and CDR2 are LNHNV and YYDKDF (reference sequence). CDR3 sequence reads: CATSHRVNQPQHF. The CDR3 nucleotides are TGTGCCACCAGCCACAGGGTCAATCAGCCCCAGCATTTT.

In its sample, this clonotype is medium-sized. The chain joins TRBV10-2 to TRBJ1-2; D unclear. This CDR3 is built from 13 residues. The germline V and J ends were trimmed by 6 bases and 6 bases, with 14 bases remaining between them. Germline lookup yields CDR1 WSHSY and CDR2 SAAADI. The CDR3 DNA follows: TGCGCCAGCAGCGACACCGGATCCGATGGCTACACCTTC. It encodes CASSDTGSDGYTF.